The clone carrying this TCR beta chain showed up just a few times. The time point is: blood at routine non-recurrence follow-up after resection. This sample is drawn from a study of spatial heterogeneity in lung cancer. About the research overall: Any follow-up PBMC samples that were available went on to be sequenced, and the median time to follow-up was roughly two years after resection. More than eight raw reads, on average, carried each unique TCR and UMI combination.

MiXCR, applied by TCRdb to the 5' RACE reads, yields one record per CDR3 protein. The sample lists 25,000 to 35,000 distinct CDR3 sequences, almost 5.5% seen once, with less than 25% in the top ten. The CDR3 has 13 amino acids. Germline values: CDR1 SGHTA, CDR2 FQGNSA. Trimming cost V 4 bases and J 4 bases; bases outside gene matches: 4. The TCR originated in a female donor with early-stage non-small cell lung cancer. The source was PBMCs, collected at follow-up. The rearrangement uses TRBV7-2 and TRBJ2-7; 7 bases align to TRBD1. The CDR3 bases are TGTGCCAGCAGCTCCGTACAGGGGTACGAGCAGTACTTC. It yields the protein CASSSVQGYEQYF.